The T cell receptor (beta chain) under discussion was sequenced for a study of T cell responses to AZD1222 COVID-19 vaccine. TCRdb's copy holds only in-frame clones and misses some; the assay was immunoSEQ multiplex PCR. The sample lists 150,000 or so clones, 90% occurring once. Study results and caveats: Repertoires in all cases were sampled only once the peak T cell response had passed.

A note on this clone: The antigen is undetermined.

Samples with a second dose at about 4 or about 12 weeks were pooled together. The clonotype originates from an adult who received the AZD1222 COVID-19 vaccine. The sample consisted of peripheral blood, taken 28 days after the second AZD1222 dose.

CDR3 in amino acids: CASSQNSMGEQFF. CDR3 nucleotides: TGTGCCAGCAGTCAAAATTCGATGGGTGAGCAGTTCTTC. The chain carries TRBV6-5 and TRBJ2-1; D unresolved. This CDR3 has 13 residues. V gave up 5 bases and J gave up 9 bases, with 14 bases separating them. CDR1 and CDR2 (germline): MNHEY, SVGAGI.